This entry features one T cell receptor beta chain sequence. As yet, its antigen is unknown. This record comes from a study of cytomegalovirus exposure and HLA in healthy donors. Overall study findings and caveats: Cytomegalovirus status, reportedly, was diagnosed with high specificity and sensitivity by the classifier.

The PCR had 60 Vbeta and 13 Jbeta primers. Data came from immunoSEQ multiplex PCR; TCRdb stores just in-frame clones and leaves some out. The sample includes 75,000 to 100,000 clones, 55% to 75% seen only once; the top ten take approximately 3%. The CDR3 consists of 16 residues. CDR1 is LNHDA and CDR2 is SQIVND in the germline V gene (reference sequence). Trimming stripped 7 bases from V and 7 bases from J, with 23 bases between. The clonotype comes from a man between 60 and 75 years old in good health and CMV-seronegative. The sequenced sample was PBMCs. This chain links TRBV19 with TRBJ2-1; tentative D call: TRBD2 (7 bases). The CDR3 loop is CASTLEGGSAGNEQFF. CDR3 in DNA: TGTGCCAGTACCCTAGAGGGGGGGAGCGCGGGAAATGAGCAGTTCTTC.